Listed here are 22 T cell receptor beta chains from one sample, sequenced in a study of T cells in Graves' hyperthyroidism and ophthalmopathy. Amplified TCR beta CDR3 regions came from RNA transcripts. An initial round of RT-PCR targeting the TCR CDR3 relied on the HTBI primer set. Each CDR3 protein gets one entry after TCRdb re-called the multiplex PCR reads with MiXCR. Of about 590,000 distinct CDR3 sequences listed, 12% to 15% were seen once; the top ten hold more than 6%. The sample consisted of blood. The source of these receptors is a woman younger than 30 with Graves' ophthalmopathy.

This clonotype was counted only a few times. This rearrangement joins TRBV20-1 to TRBJ2-3, with D unclear. There are 15 residues in the CDR3. Trimming took 5 bases from V and 3 from J, leaving 18 bases between them. CDR1 DFQATT and CDR2 SNEGSKA come from the germline V gene (reference sequence). The CDR3 loop reads CSAPPGHLGTDTQYF. CDR3 sequence (DNA): TGCAGTGCTCCACCGGGTCACTTAGGTACAGATACGCAGTATTTT.

In its sample, this clonotype was seen many times. The chain recombines TRBV28 with TRBJ2-3, with D hard to call. From germline, CDR1 is MDHEN and CDR2 SYDVKM. The CDR3 length is 11 residues. V lost 8 bases and J 2 bases, leaving 5 bases between the germline ends. CDR3 coding DNA: TGTGCCAGCTGCGCCACAGATACGCAGTATTTT. Its protein is CASCATDTQYF.

Turning to this clonotype: A read error may be the cause here, since a much bigger clone is one base away. This sequence joins TRBV6-2 or TRBV6-3 and TRBJ2-1; 7 nucleotides match TRBD2. CDR3 length: 13 residues. The germline CDR1 and CDR2 sequences are MNHEY and SVGEGT. In DNA, the CDR3 is TGTGCCAGCAGTTACCGGGACTACAATGGGCAGTTCTTC. Its translation is CASSYRDYNGQFF.

This clonotype was seen many times. The chain couples TRBV2 to TRBJ2-5; maybe TRBD2 (5 bases). Deletions cut 3 bases from V and 0 bases from J, with 8 bases between. The CDR3 length is 14 residues. In germline, CDR1 is SNHLY, CDR2 FYNNEI. CDR3 protein: CASSDSRDQETQYF. In DNA, the CDR3 is TGTGCCAGCAGTGACTCGCGGGACCAAGAGACCCAGTACTTC.

In its sample, this clonotype was seen many times. The genes are TRBV7-9 and TRBJ2-3, with 9 bases identical to TRBD1. CDR1 is SEHNR, CDR2 FQNEAQ, per germline (reference sequence). CDR3 length: 13 residues. J lost 3 bases, V lost 8 bases, and 3 bases had no gene match. CDR3 coding DNA: TGTGCCAGCGGGACAGGGTCTACAGATACGCAGTATTTT. This encodes CASGTGSTDTQYF.

This chain uses TRBV4-3 with TRBJ2-7; maybe TRBD1 (6 bases). V lost 3 bases and J 3 bases, leaving 15 bases between the germline ends. Germline values: CDR1 LGHNA, CDR2 YSLEER. The CDR3 loop spans 15 amino acids. The CDR3 reads CASSQTGQLLYEQYF. The CDR3 nucleotides are TGCGCCAGCAGCCAGACCGGACAGCTCCTCTACGAGCAGTACTTC.

Regarding this clonotype: A read error may explain this, as a much larger clone is one base away. The chain links TRBV29-1 to TRBJ2-7; the D call may be TRBD1 or TRBD2 (5 bases each). Germline CDR1 is SQVTM and CDR2 is ANQGSEA. Between the trimmed V and J ends, which lost 7 bases and 4 bases, there was a span of 26 bases. The CDR3 is made up of 16 amino acids. The CDR3 sequence: CSASLGLVGEGYEQYF. CDR3 bases: TGCAGCGCCTCACTGGGGCTAGTGGGAGAGGGATACGAGCAGTACTTC.

J is TRBJ1-5 and V is TRBV6-1; 7 bases align to TRBD1. Germline-derived CDR1 and CDR2 are MNHNS and SASEGT. The CDR3 loop spans 17 amino acids. The V gene end was trimmed by 2 bases and the J gene end by 4 bases; junction bases not matched to a gene: 11. The chain's CDR3 is CASSEFGGGRLNQPQHF. The CDR3 bases are TGTGCCAGCAGTGAATTTGGAGGGGGCAGACTAAATCAGCCCCAGCATTTT.

Note on this clonotype: A much larger clonotype is one base distant, so this may be a read error. The rearrangement uses TRBV24-1 and TRBJ1-1, with D unresolved. There are 12 residues in the CDR3. V was clipped by 5 bases and J by 1 base, with 4 bases between them. The V gene's germline CDR1 is KGHDR and CDR2 SFDVKD. DNA for the CDR3: TGTGCCACCAGTGGGGGGAACACTGAAGCTTTCTTT. It specifies CATSGGNTEAFF.

Only a few counts were recorded for this clonotype. V gene TRBV6-2 or TRBV6-3 combines with J gene TRBJ2-7; no reliable D call. This CDR3 region has 13 residues. Germline V gives CDR1 MNHEY, CDR2 SVGEGT. Trimming removed 0 bases from V and 1 base from J, with 4 bases in between. The DNA of the CDR3 is TGTGCCAGCAGTTACTCTGAGTCCTACGAGCAGTACTTC. This translates into CASSYSESYEQYF.

The chain couples TRBV20-1 to TRBJ2-7; D remains ambiguous. This CDR3 is 11 amino acids long. V gave up 7 bases and J gave up 5 bases, with 12 bases separating them. The germline V gene encodes CDR1 DFQATT and CDR2 SNEGSKA (reference sequence). The CDR3 loop is CSEGSVDEQYF. The CDR3 nucleotides read TGCAGTGAAGGAAGCGTCGACGAGCAGTACTTC.

This clonotype occurred many times. The chain links TRBV28 to TRBJ1-6, with D perhaps TRBD1 (6 bases). CDR1 and CDR2 from the germline V gene are MDHEN and SYDVKM. The V and J ends lost 7 bases and 5 bases respectively, with 12 bases between them. This CDR3 is 14 amino acids long. This chain's CDR3 is CASNPGHNNSPLHF. The CDR3 region has the DNA TGTGCCAGCAACCCGGGACACAATAATTCACCCCTCCACTTT.

This clonotype was observed many times. The chain recombines TRBV11-2 with TRBJ2-7, with 14 bases lining up with TRBD2. The trim removed 0 bases at V and 0 bases at J, leaving 7 bases unmatched. The CDR3 totals 19 residues. Germline CDR1 SGHAT, CDR2 FQNNGV. The CDR3 DNA follows: TGTGCCAGCAGCTTAGAAATGGGGACTAGCGGGAGACGCTCCTACGAGCAGTACTTC. Translation gives CASSLEMGTSGRRSYEQYF.

This clonotype came up many times. V gene TRBV29-1 combines with J gene TRBJ2-1; TRBD2 agrees at 11 bases. The CDR3 sequence is 14 residues long. Germline V gene lookup returns CDR1 SQVTM and CDR2 ANQGSEA. Losses at the gene ends were 7 bases for V and 3 bases for J; bases not matched to a gene: 5. The CDR3 DNA sequence: TGCAGCGGGAAGACTAGCGGGAACTACAATGAGCAGTTCTTC. Its protein is CSGKTSGNYNEQFF.

This clonotype was detected ten times or more. This sequence joins TRBV20-1 and TRBJ2-7, with 10 bases that match TRBD1. V dropped 0 bases and J dropped 2; count of bases not matched to a gene: 1. The germline CDR1 and CDR2 sequences are DFQATT and SNEGSKA (reference sequence). CDR3 length equals 14 residues. The CDR3 is CSAREDRGTYEQYF. The CDR3 region has the DNA TGCAGTGCTAGAGAGGACAGGGGGACCTACGAGCAGTACTTC.

This chain uses TRBV6-2 or TRBV6-3 with TRBJ1-5; 9 bases fit TRBD1. The germline V gene encodes CDR1 MNHEY and CDR2 SVGEGT. The CDR3 spans 14 residues. V gave up 6 bases and J gave up 7 bases; unmatched junction bases: 7. The CDR3 is CASSRDRVGQPQHF. CDR3 in DNA: TGTGCCAGCAGCAGGGACAGGGTTGGGCAGCCCCAGCATTTT.

J is TRBJ2-3 and V is TRBV9, with a tentative D call TRBD2 (7 bases). V was clipped by 1 base and J by 3 bases, with 12 bases between them. The CDR3 runs 15 residues. Germline loops: CDR1 SGDLS, CDR2 YYNGEE. The CDR3 coding sequence is TGTGCCAGCAGCGTATTCGGGGGGCTGACAGATACGCAGTATTTT. Amino acids: CASSVFGGLTDTQYF.

Concerning this clonotype: A much larger clone lies one base from this, so it may be a read error. The V and J genes are TRBV2 and TRBJ2-7, with TRBD2 identical over 10 bases. V gave up 8 bases and J gave up 8 bases; unmatched junction bases: 21. CDR3 size: 17 residues. CDR1 is SNHLY, CDR2 FYNNEI, per germline. The CDR3 sequence is CASSPPSLSGRASQQYF. As DNA, the CDR3 is TGTGCCAGCTCACCACCCAGTCTAAGCGGGAGGGCCTCCCAGCAGTACTTC.

In its sample, this clonotype was seen many times. The chain joins TRBV7-2 to TRBJ2-5; maybe TRBD2 (5 bases). The V end was cut by 1 base, the J end by 2 bases, with 14 bases between. Germline V lookup: CDR1 SGHTA, CDR2 FQGNSA. CDR3 length equals 16 residues. For the CDR3, the DNA is TGTGCCAGCAGCTTAGTGAGAAGGGCGGGTCAAGAGACCCAGTACTTC. Protein: CASSLVRRAGQETQYF.

The chain combines TRBV24-1 with TRBJ2-1, with TRBD2 matching 12 bases. Germline CDR1 is KGHDR and CDR2 is SFDVKD. The V and J ends lost 0 bases and 8 bases, in that order; junction bases with no gene match: 1. This CDR3 comprises 15 residues. The CDR3: CATSDLRTSGDEQFF. The CDR3 DNA sequence: TGTGCCACCAGTGATTTGCGGACTAGCGGGGATGAGCAGTTCTTC.

The chain combines TRBV24-1 with TRBJ2-7, with D perhaps TRBD1 (6 bases). Germline assignment: CDR1 KGHDR and CDR2 SFDVKD. V lost 12 bases, J lost 0 bases, and 20 bases lay in between. This CDR3 has 15 amino acids. CDR3 bases: TGTGCCCCTTTTGGGCCTCAGGGGCGCTCCTACGAGCAGTACTTC. Amino acid sequence: CAPFGPQGRSYEQYF.

Many counts were recorded for this clonotype. This rearrangement joins TRBV7-2 to TRBJ2-2, with TRBD2 identical over 11 bases. The V gene end was trimmed by 1 base and the J gene end by 7 bases; junction bases not matched to a gene: 2. CDR1 SGHTA and CDR2 FQGNSA come from the germline V gene. The CDR3 covers 15 residues. In nucleotides, the CDR3 is TGTGCCAGCAGCTTAGTAGCGGGAGGGCTCGGGGAGCTGTTTTTT. It translates to CASSLVAGGLGELFF.